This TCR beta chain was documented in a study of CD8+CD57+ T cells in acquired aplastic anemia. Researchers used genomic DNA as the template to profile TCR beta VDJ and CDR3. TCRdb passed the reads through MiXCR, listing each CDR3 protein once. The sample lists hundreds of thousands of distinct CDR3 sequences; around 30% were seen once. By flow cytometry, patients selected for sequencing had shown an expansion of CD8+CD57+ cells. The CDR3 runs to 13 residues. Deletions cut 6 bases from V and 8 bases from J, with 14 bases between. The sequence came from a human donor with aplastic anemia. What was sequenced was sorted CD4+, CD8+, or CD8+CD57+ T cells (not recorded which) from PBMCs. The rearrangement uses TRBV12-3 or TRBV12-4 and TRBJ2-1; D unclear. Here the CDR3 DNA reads TGTGCCAGCAGCCCCCGTCGGGTTTATGAGCAGTTCTTC. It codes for CASSPRRVYEQFF.